This record looks at one T cell receptor beta chain sequence and its context. Method: immunoSEQ multiplex PCR; TCRdb's copy keeps in-frame clones and lacks some. The sample includes more than 85,000 clones, 70% to 90% of them seen just once. The entry originates in a study of blood T cell repertoires in COVID-19. The wider study: Samples of COVID-19 (acute and convalescent) were obtained from the United States, Italy and Spain.

V was shortened by 1 base and J by 3 bases, with 7 bases between the two germline ends. This CDR3 is built from 15 residues. Germline V CDR1 and CDR2: SGHAT, FQDESV (reference sequence). The V call is TRBV11-1, the J call TRBJ2-6; tentative D call: TRBD1 (6 bases). The source of this sequence is a woman in her sixties or seventies with acute or convalescent COVID-19. Sequenced: peripheral blood. The CDR3 nucleotides are TGTGCCAGCAGCTTAGACAGGGTTGGGGCCAACGTCCTGACTTTC. Translated, it gives CASSLDRVGANVLTF. The whole variable domain, filled in from reference TRBV11-1 and TRBJ2-6, reads EAEVAQSPRYKITEKSQAVAFWCDPISGHATLYWYRQILGQGPELLVQFQDESVVDDSQLPKDRFSAERLKGVDSTLKIQPAELGDSAMYLCASSLDRVGANVLTFGAGSRLTVL.